This T cell receptor beta chain appears in the sequencing data of a study of blood T cell repertoires in COVID-19 (dated by TCRdb to about 2020). Background for the entire study: Samples from collaborators originated in the United States, Italy and Spain and spanned both the acute and convalescent phases of COVID-19. The repertoires were made available in a free public database intended to serve as a resource for research on the immune response to SARS-CoV-2. The prospective study material was composed of cDNA or gDNA derived from T cells, B-cell-depleted T cells, or PBMCs. The dataset comprised deeply sampled blood TCRbeta repertoires from subjects exposed to, actively infected with, or recovered from COVID-19. Where available, HLA class I and class II types were taken from metadata supplied by the sample provider and were not determined by assay-based typing. Sample metadata almost always included a de-identified subject ID, COVID-19 status, age in years and sex. Samples were obtained from the ongoing ImmuneRACE study (first 160 participants) and from over a thousand subjects provided by 6 global collaborators. Paper-wide results and their limitations: The amount of clinical and demographic metadata varied by source and participant and was provided uncurated.

The CDR3 covers 17 residues, taking in both the cysteine and the phenylalanine. The only DNA kept is the CDR3, 51 bases in frame from the first base. The CDR1 and CDR2 encoded by the germline V gene are MDHEN and SYDVKM. The junction shows trimming of 4 bases on V and 0 bases on J, plus 15 bases between the germline ends. Turning to this clone: Its antigen is currently not known. Within one base of it there is no much larger clone, and no base qualities were kept.

The immunoSEQ Assay, a bias-controlled multiplex PCR, was used to amplify TCRbeta CDR3 regions from genomic DNA. Per the authors' processing: Nucleated cell counts per sample were estimated from amplification of reference gene primers within the assay. To quantify the absolute abundance of each unique TCRbeta CDR3 rearrangement, sequence reads were collapsed and filtered. For each sample, productive Simpson clonality was calculated by taking the square root of Simpson's diversity index across productive rearrangements. TCRdb's version of the immuneACCESS table is confined to in-frame rearrangements and falls short of the full clone set. An unresolved V gene accounts for under half of the shortfall where checked; the remainder is of unknown origin. The V and J calls and clone size were taken over from that table, and D and trimming were inferred from the DNA. For this sample there are hundreds of thousands of clones; more than 80% appear just once. Jointly, the top ten make up 1% to 1.3% of the sample.

Participants in the prospective study were aged 18 to 89 years, lived in 20 to 25 United States geographic areas, and enrolled through a virtual design. To assign participants to cohorts, the prospective study relied on clinical history that participants themselves reported in a screening survey and a study questionnaire. For ImmuneRACE Cohort 3, a participant was defined as recovered based on two consecutive negative NP/OP PCR tests, clearance by a healthcare professional, or resolution of symptoms. Mobile phlebotomists in the prospective study collected whole blood, serum and a nasopharyngeal or oropharyngeal swab from every participant. Participants in the prospective study had the option to provide additional blood draws and questionnaires over a roughly two-month period. Blood samples from the prospective study were shipped frozen or at room temperature prior to DNA extraction.

The sample consisted of PBMCs or T cells enriched from blood (not recorded which). The sequence joins TRBV28 to TRBJ1-4, with the D gene uncertain. This clonotype was obtained from a man aged 30 to 39 who had recovered from COVID-19. The CDR3 region reads CASSWAGGVATNEKLFF. The DNA is TGTGCCAGCAGTTGGGCGGGAGGTGTCGCAACTAATGAAAAACTGTTTTTT.